This T cell receptor beta chain was recovered during a study of regulatory T cells in long-lasting Graves disease. Time point: newly diagnosed GD, antithyroid drugs for less than 3 months. From PBMCs, RNA was extracted and then used to make the TCR library. General study points: Persistent patients had more shared public clonotypes (roughly 2,700) than new patients (just over 950).

The CDR3 spans 14 residues. Germline-derived CDR1 and CDR2 are MNHEY and SMNVEV (reference sequence). Trimming removed 3 bases at V and 6 bases at J, with 14 bases between. This clonotype has ten or more counts. The antigen is not known. In building TCR beta libraries, iRepertoire HTBI primers were used together with Arm-PCR of CDR3 regions. TCRdb re-derived calls from the multiplex PCR reads in MiXCR, one entry per CDR3 protein. This sample yields approximately 350,000 distinct CDR3 sequences, of which 12% are seen a single time; about 19% belongs to the top ten. The same sample was also used in a study of T cells in Graves' hyperthyroidism and ophthalmopathy. That paper notes: Diagnostic decisions used clinical symptoms, serum thyroxine and TRAb, thyroid ultrasound and orbital computed tomography. An initial round of RT-PCR targeting the TCR CDR3 relied on the HTBI primer set.

The specimen was peripheral blood mononuclear cells (PBMCs), collected at new diagnosis, from a patient treated with antithyroid drugs. The source of this sequence is a woman aged 18-29 years with Graves disease. The chain couples TRBV27 to TRBJ1-1, with D possibly matching TRBD1 (5 bases). The CDR3 DNA follows: TGTGCCAGCAGTTTGGCCGCCAGGGTCGCTGAAGCTTTCTTT. Amino acids: CASSLAARVAEAFF.